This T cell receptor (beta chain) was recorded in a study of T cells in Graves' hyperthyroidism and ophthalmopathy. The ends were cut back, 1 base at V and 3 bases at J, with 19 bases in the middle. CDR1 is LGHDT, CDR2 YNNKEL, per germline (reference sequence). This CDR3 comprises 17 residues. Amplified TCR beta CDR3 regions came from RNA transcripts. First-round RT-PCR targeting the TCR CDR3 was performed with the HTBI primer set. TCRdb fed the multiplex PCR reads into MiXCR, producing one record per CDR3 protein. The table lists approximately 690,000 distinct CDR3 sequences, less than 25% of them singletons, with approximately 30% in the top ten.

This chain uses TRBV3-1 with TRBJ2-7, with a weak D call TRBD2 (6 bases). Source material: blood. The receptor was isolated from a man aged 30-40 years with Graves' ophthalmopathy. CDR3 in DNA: TGTGCCAGCAGCCAAGGGAATTTAGGGACTGAGCTCTACGAGCAGTACTTC. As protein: CASSQGNLGTELYEQYF.